This T cell receptor beta chain was retrieved from a study of cytomegalovirus exposure and HLA in healthy donors. Background on the study: Earlier, 150 million to 200 million T cells were analyzed, and about 100 million unique TCR beta sequences were found among them. Study-wide results and caveats: A later analysis linked a missense DCLRE1C variant to TCR beta V- and J-gene trimming.

60 Vbeta and 13 Jbeta primers were used in PCR. TCRdb's table, derived via immunoSEQ multiplex PCR, lists solely in-frame clones and lacks some. The sample shows some 200,000 clones, over 65% of them seen only once. Comment on this clone: Its antigen is unknown.

The source of this sequence is a boy aged 2-9 years in good health and CMV-seronegative. The sequencing input was PBMCs.

The CDR3 region has the DNA TGTGCCAGCAGCTTGGGGCGGGGTATTCAGTACTTC. It translates to CASSLGRGIQYF. J is TRBJ2-4 and V is TRBV5-6, with D maybe TRBD2 (6 bases). The germline V gene has CDR1 SGHDT and CDR2 YYEEEE. CDR3 length: 12 amino acids. Trimming took 0 bases from V and 10 from J, leaving 8 bases between them.